The 24 T cell receptor beta chains reported below all come from one sample, sequenced in a study of T cell repertoires in cytomegalovirus infection. Their recognized antigens are unknown. TCRdb itself ran the reads through MiXCR, one entry per CDR3 protein. The sample has roughly 800,000 distinct CDR3 sequences; around 29% are singletons. The sequenced sample was cultured CD8+ T cells from PBMCs, obtained from culture after CMV antigen stimulation. These receptors all come from a human donor in good health (CMV status not recorded). Some clones in this sample may be carry-over from other donors' samples.

This clonotype was detected only a few times. The CDR3 region has the DNA TGTGCCAGCAGTTCAAGGGGGGCGGCTGGGGCCAACGTCCTGACTTTC. It specifies CASSSRGAAGANVLTF. This rearrangement joins TRBV14 to TRBJ2-6; D tentatively fits TRBD1 or TRBD2 (6 bases each). This CDR3 has 16 amino acids. Trimming left V 6 bases short and J 2 bases short, with 14 bases between. Germline V gene lookup returns CDR1 SGHDN and CDR2 FVKESK.

The chain couples TRBV6-1 to TRBJ1-5; D perhaps matches TRBD1 (6 bases). V was shortened by 1 base and J by 0 bases, with 13 bases between the two germline ends. Germline-derived CDR1 and CDR2 are MNHNS and SASEGT. The length of the CDR3 is 17 residues. The CDR3 DNA follows: TGTGCCAGCAGTGAAGAAGCAGGGGTTTATAGCAATCAGCCCCAGCATTTT. Translated: CASSEEAGVYSNQPQHF.

J is TRBJ1-1 and V is TRBV12-3 or TRBV12-4; 8 bases are a match to TRBD1. V was clipped by 5 bases and J by 5 bases; unmatched bases: 16. The CDR3 spans 17 residues. CDR3 protein: CASSPGTGGVGWTEAFF. CDR3 DNA: TGTGCCAGCAGTCCCGGGACAGGAGGCGTGGGATGGACTGAAGCTTTCTTT.

This clonotype was counted many times. The chain is built from TRBV7-2 and TRBJ2-5; D assignment may be TRBD1 or TRBD2 (5 bases each). Germline CDR1 and CDR2: SGHTA and FQGNSA. Trimming removed 1 base at V and 5 bases at J, with 23 bases between. This CDR3 is 18 amino acids long. CDR3 sequence reads: CASSLVLSGPSLGETQYF. As DNA, the CDR3 is TGTGCCAGCAGCTTAGTTCTATCGGGGCCGAGCCTGGGGGAGACCCAGTACTTC.

V gene TRBV27 combines with J gene TRBJ2-5; 7 bases are shared with TRBD1. This CDR3 region has 16 residues. CDR1 MNHEY and CDR2 SMNVEV come from the germline V gene (reference sequence). V lost 3 bases and J lost 1; bases outside the gene matches: 8. The CDR3, as DNA: TGTGCCAGCAGTTTCCACCCCGGGACAGCCCAAGAGACCCAGTACTTC. Encoded protein: CASSFHPGTAQETQYF.

The rearrangement uses TRBV4-3 and TRBJ1-2; 12 positions agree with TRBD1. Trimming took 4 bases from V and 8 from J; bases not matched to a gene: 14. There are 17 residues in the CDR3. In germline, CDR1 is LGHNA, CDR2 YSLEER. The CDR3 loop reads CASSLNLGGQGAGGYTF. The CDR3 DNA sequence: TGCGCCAGCAGCCTTAACCTCGGGGGACAGGGGGCAGGCGGCTACACCTTC.

The chain joins TRBV18 to TRBJ2-6, with D perhaps given as TRBD1 or TRBD2 (6 bases each). Per the germline V gene, CDR1 is KGHSH and CDR2 is LQKENI. V lost 4 bases, J lost 4 bases, and 11 bases lay in between. CDR3 length: 15 amino acids. CDR3 sequence reads: CASSQGGAGANVLTF. CDR3 DNA sequence: TGTGCCAGCTCACAGGGGGGTGCCGGGGCCAACGTCCTGACTTTC.

This clonotype has a handful of counts. This chain joins TRBV12-5 and TRBJ2-5, with no clear D. Trimming removed 3 bases at V and 4 bases at J, with 15 bases between. This CDR3 spans 15 amino acids. Germline CDR1 LGHNT, CDR2 FRNRAP. CDR3 protein: CASGFSKEIGETQYF. As DNA, the CDR3 is TGTGCTAGTGGTTTCTCAAAGGAGATCGGAGAGACCCAGTACTTC.

The V gene is TRBV6-5, the J gene TRBJ2-1, with 10 bases fitting TRBD2. The V gene end was trimmed by 7 bases and the J gene end by 2 bases; junction bases not matched to a gene: 14. Germline loops: CDR1 MNHEY, CDR2 SVGAGI. This CDR3 is 18 amino acids long. The CDR3 region is CASTLSSGGPQPYNEQFF. CDR3 sequence (DNA): TGTGCCAGCACTTTGAGTAGCGGGGGGCCCCAGCCCTACAATGAGCAGTTCTTC.

V is TRBV5-4 and J is TRBJ2-3; tentative D call: TRBD1 (7 bases). Germline V gene sequence: CDR1 SGHNT, CDR2 YYREEE (reference sequence). The CDR3 has 16 amino acids. V was shortened by 3 bases and J by 0 bases, with 14 bases between the two germline ends. CDR3 in DNA: TGTGCCAGCAGCTCCCTGACAGGGACTAGCACAGATACGCAGTATTTT. Translation gives CASSSLTGTSTDTQYF. The whole variable domain, filled in from reference TRBV5-4 and TRBJ2-3, reads ETGVTQSPTHLIKTRGQQVTLRCSSQSGHNTVSWYQQALGQGPQFIFQYYREEENGRGNFPPRFSGLQFPNYSSELNVNALELDDSALYLCASSSLTGTSTDTQYFGPGTRLTVL.

In its sample, this clonotype was seen a few times. The chain combines TRBV6-2 or TRBV6-3 with TRBJ1-1; D remains unclear. The V gene's germline CDR1 is MNHEY and CDR2 SVGEGT. This CDR3 is built from 15 residues. V lost 0 bases to trimming and J lost 4 bases, with 12 bases between them. The CDR3 coding sequence is TGTGCCAGCAGTTACTCGATGAGGGTCCCCACTGAAGCTTTCTTT. It codes for CASSYSMRVPTEAFF.

The chain combines TRBV7-2 with TRBJ1-2, with 7 nucleotides matching TRBD1. V lost 5 bases to trimming and J lost 7 bases; unmatched junction nucleotides: 7. The CDR3 has 13 residues. CDR1 and CDR2 from the germline V gene are SGHTA and FQGNSA. CDR3 sequence: CASSPRGLGGYTF. In DNA, the CDR3 is TGTGCCAGCAGCCCAAGGGGGCTGGGTGGCTACACCTTC.

The chain has TRBV27 and TRBJ2-7; a possible D gene is TRBD2 (6 bases). There are 14 residues in the CDR3. Germline V gene lookup returns CDR1 MNHEY and CDR2 SMNVEV (reference sequence). The ends were cut back, 6 bases at V and 5 bases at J, with 17 bases in the middle. The chain's CDR3 is CASSPRGSRNEQYF. The CDR3 bases are TGTGCCAGCAGCCCCCGGGGGTCACGGAACGAGCAGTACTTC.

This sequence joins TRBV6-8 and TRBJ1-2; a weak D match, TRBD1 (5 bases). The CDR3 consists of 13 residues. V gave up 2 bases and J gave up 6 bases, with 10 bases separating them. Germline assignment: CDR1 MNHGY and CDR2 SAAAGT. The CDR3 region has the DNA TGTGCCAGCAGTTACAGCACGACAGATGGCTACACCTTC. Translating it yields CASSYSTTDGYTF.

A few counts support this clonotype. The rearrangement uses TRBV27 and TRBJ2-2; D might be TRBD1 (6 bases). The V end lost 3 bases, the J end lost 4 bases, and 12 bases lay between the germline ends. This CDR3 has 15 amino acids. Germline V gives CDR1 MNHEY, CDR2 SMNVEV (reference sequence). CDR3 residues: CASSFLGRGTGELFF. DNA of the CDR3: TGTGCCAGCAGTTTCCTGGGCAGGGGCACCGGGGAGCTGTTTTTT.

This clonotype was counted at least ten times. V is TRBV27 and J is TRBJ2-7, with TRBD2 identical over 8 bases. Germline CDR1 and CDR2: MNHEY and SMNVEV (reference sequence). V trimming: 5 bases; J trimming: 5 bases; junction bases outside the gene matches: 11. CDR3 length: 15 amino acids. CDR3 sequence reads: CASSGSERGMNEQYF. The DNA of the CDR3 is TGTGCCAGCAGTGGATCGGAGCGGGGGATGAACGAGCAGTACTTC.

The chain has TRBV11-3 and TRBJ2-1; the D is unclear. Germline V gives CDR1 SGHNT, CDR2 YENEEA. The CDR3 is 15 amino acids. With 1 base removed from V and 8 bases from J, the gap between germline ends came to 15 bases. This CDR3 reads CASSLGPSPGHEQFF. Here the CDR3 DNA reads TGTGCCAGCAGCTTAGGCCCCTCCCCGGGCCATGAGCAGTTCTTC.

The CDR3: CAILQGVENTIYF. The CDR3 nucleotides read TGTGCCATCCTACAGGGTGTTGAAAACACCATATATTTT. The chain recombines TRBV10-3 with TRBJ1-3; possible D gene TRBD1, 6 bases. This CDR3 spans 13 amino acids. From germline, CDR1 is ENHRY and CDR2 SYGVKD. The germline V and J ends were trimmed by 8 bases and 6 bases, with 14 bases remaining between them.

The chain combines TRBV7-6 with TRBJ2-7, with 12 bases aligning to TRBD2. This CDR3 comprises 19 residues. J was trimmed by 0 bases and V by 5 bases; bases with no gene match: 14. Germline V gives CDR1 SGHVS, CDR2 FNYEAQ. The CDR3 region has the DNA TGTGCCAGCAGCCTACTGTCGACTAGCGGGGGCCTCTTCTCCTACGAGCAGTACTTC. This encodes CASSLLSTSGGLFSYEQYF.

This clonotype has only a few counts. V gene TRBV12-3 or TRBV12-4 combines with J gene TRBJ1-2, with a tentative D call TRBD1 (5 bases). V lost 7 bases, J lost 7 bases, and 13 bases lay in between. The CDR3 runs to 12 residues. CDR3 DNA sequence: TGTGCCAGCACCATTGGGGGACTTGGCTACACCTTC. The encoded protein is CASTIGGLGYTF.

In its sample, this clonotype was seen many times. The chain recombines TRBV4-1 with TRBJ1-2; TRBD1 agrees at 7 bases. The CDR3 is 16 amino acids. V shed 0 bases and J 5 bases; nucleotides not matched to a gene: 9. Germline V gene data show CDR1 as MGHRA and CDR2 as YSYEKL. The CDR3 loop is CASSQDPTGRVYGYTF. As DNA, the CDR3 is TGCGCCAGCAGCCAAGATCCGACAGGGAGGGTTTATGGCTACACCTTC.

This chain links TRBV27 with TRBJ1-2, with unresolved D. V was trimmed by 0 bases and J by 1 base, leaving 9 bases between them. Germline CDR1 MNHEY, CDR2 SMNVEV (reference sequence). This CDR3 has 15 residues. The CDR3 loop reads CASSLSNPVNYGYTF. CDR3 bases: TGTGCCAGCAGTTTATCGAATCCAGTTAACTATGGCTACACCTTC.

The genes are TRBV12-3 or TRBV12-4 and TRBJ2-3; a weak D match, TRBD1 (5 bases). Trimming left V 8 bases short and J 5 bases short, with 11 bases between. The CDR3 has 12 residues. The CDR3 loop is CASLGAGDTQYF. The CDR3 DNA sequence: TGTGCCAGCCTAGGGGCTGGAGATACGCAGTATTTT.

Many counts were recorded for this clonotype. One end of the junction fails to match germline, which may point to a read error. The chain employs TRBV7-2 and TRBJ2-7; 7 bases match TRBD2. Germline V CDR1 and CDR2: SGHTA, FQGNSA. The CDR3 loop spans 12 amino acids. The CDR3 DNA sequence: TGTGCCAGCAGCTCTCGGGGACTACCATTGGACTTC. Translating gives CASSSRGLPLDF. The whole variable domain, remainder taken from reference TRBV7-2 and TRBJ2-7, is GAGVSQSPSNKVTEKGKDVELRCDPISGHTALYWYRQSLGQGLEFLIYFQGNSAPDKSGLPSDRFSAERTGGSVSTLTIQRTQQEDSAVYLCASSSRGLPLDFGPGTRLTVT.